The rows below give T cell receptor beta chains drawn from one sample of a study of blood T cell repertoires in COVID-19. Only in-frame clones appear in the TCRdb table, and some are missing; sequencing was by immunoSEQ multiplex PCR. The top ten clones hold roughly 1.9% of a sample with some 510,000 clones, roughly 90% of them seen once. Source material: PBMCs or T cells enriched from blood (not recorded which). The receptor set was obtained from a woman aged 40 to 50 who had recovered from COVID-19. The CDR3 runs from the conserved cysteine through the conserved F or W. A D gene is named only where the DNA matches it firmly. The listing skips clone size in some rows; elsewhere it reads once, few, many or a size class.

d_call | clone_size | j_call | v_call | cdr3_aa | cdr3_nt
NA | NA | TRBJ2-7 | TRBV29-1 | CSVVLASYEQYF | TGCAGCGTTGTACTCGCCTCCTACGAGCAGTACTTC
TRBD2 | NA | TRBJ2-1 | TRBV6-9 | CASRGEAGTNGYNEQFF | TGTGCCAGCAGAGGAGAGGCCGGGACTAACGGCTACAATGAGCAGTTCTTC
NA | NA | TRBJ2-1 | TRBV18 | CASSPEGRANEQFF | TGTGCCAGCTCACCAGAAGGCAGGGCGAATGAGCAGTTCTTC
NA | NA | TRBJ2-1 | TRBV5-1 | CASSPLDRSYNEQFF | TGCGCCAGCAGCCCCCTAGATCGCTCCTACAATGAGCAGTTCTTC
NA | NA | TRBJ1-4 | TRBV9 | CASSPSTGNEKLFF | TGTGCCAGCAGCCCCTCGACGGGTAATGAAAAACTGTTTTTT
NA | NA | TRBJ1-1 | TRBV18 | CASSRTARANTEAFF | TGTGCCAGCTCCCGTACAGCCCGAGCGAACACTGAAGCTTTCTTT
TRBD2 | NA | TRBJ2-3 | TRBV5-4 | CASSPGLAMNTQYF | TGTGCCAGCAGCCCGGGACTAGCGATGAATACGCAGTATTTT
TRBD1 | NA | TRBJ2-5 | TRBV9 | CASSSLGTGVLETQYF | TGTGCCAGCAGCTCCCTAGGGACAGGGGTTTTGGAGACCCAGTACTTC
NA | few | TRBJ2-7 | TRBV6-5 | CASSYAVSSYEQYF | TGTGCCAGCAGTTACGCGGTAAGCTCCTACGAGCAGTACTTC
NA | NA | TRBJ2-1 | TRBV4-3 | CASSTRRAGSYNEQFF | TGCGCCAGCAGCACTCGGAGGGCTGGCTCCTACAATGAGCAGTTCTTC
TRBD2 | NA | TRBJ2-2 | TRBV4-3 | CASSQISGINTGELFF | TGCGCCAGCAGCCAGATTAGCGGGATTAACACCGGGGAGCTGTTTTTT
TRBD1 | NA | TRBJ1-2 | TRBV6-5 | CASSYGTGTYGYTF | TGTGCCAGCAGTTACGGGACAGGGACGTATGGCTACACCTTC
TRBD2 | NA | TRBJ2-3 | TRBV4-3 | CASSKALAGGPGTDTQYF | TGCGCCAGCAGCAAGGCACTAGCGGGAGGGCCGGGCACAGATACGCAGTATTTT
TRBD2 | NA | TRBJ2-7 | TRBV19 | CASSIRTSGPYEQYF | TGTGCCAGTAGTATAAGAACTAGCGGTCCCTACGAGCAGTACTTC
TRBD1 | NA | TRBJ1-3 | TRBV7-6 | CASSLTGGTGNTIYF | TGTGCCAGCAGCTTAACAGGGGGAACTGGAAACACCATATATTTT
NA | NA | TRBJ2-6 | TRBV21-1 | CASSKSGRGANVLTF | TGTGCCAGCAGCAAGTCAGGGCGTGGGGCCAACGTCCTGACTTTC
NA | NA | TRBJ1-1 | TRBV12-3/TRBV12-4 | CASSLTSRPTTVF | TGTGCCAGCAGTTTAACCTCCCGCCCCACTACGGTTTTT
NA | NA | TRBJ1-2 | TRBV19 | CASSITIYGYTF | TGTGCCAGTAGTATAACAATCTATGGCTACACCTTC
NA | NA | TRBJ2-2 | TRBV11-2 | CASSSLPGPTGELFF | TGTGCCAGCAGCTCCTTGCCAGGGCCGACCGGGGAGCTGTTTTTT
NA | NA | TRBJ2-6 | TRBV7-9 | CASSLGAHGANVLTF | TGTGCCAGCAGCTTAGGCGCTCATGGGGCCAACGTCCTGACTTTC
NA | once | TRBJ1-5 | TRBV5-1 | CASSLDLNQPQHF | TGCGCCAGCAGCTTGGATCTGAATCAGCCCCAGCATTTT
NA | NA | TRBJ2-2 | TRBV29-1 | CSVAGAGELFF | TGCAGCGTTGCAGGGGCCGGGGAGCTGTTTTTT
NA | NA | TRBJ1-5 | TRBV19 | CASSIGDIHNQPQHF | TGTGCCAGTAGTATAGGGGACATCCACAATCAGCCCCAGCATTTT
NA | NA | TRBJ1-6 | TRBV19 | CASSIGGQADGPLHF | TGTGCCAGTAGTATAGGGGGGCAGGCGGACGGGCCCCTCCACTTT
TRBD1 | NA | TRBJ1-5 | TRBV7-7 | CASSYGTVNSNQPQHF | TGTGCCAGCAGCTATGGGACAGTTAATAGCAATCAGCCCCAGCATTTT
TRBD2 | NA | TRBJ2-7 | TRBV2 | CASSGLASSYEQYF | TGTGCCAGCAGTGGACTAGCGAGCTCCTACGAGCAGTACTTC
NA | NA | TRBJ2-3 | TRBV5-6 | CASSLLAGTQYF | TGTGCCAGCAGCCTCTTAGCCGGCACGCAGTATTTT
TRBD2 | NA | TRBJ2-2 | TRBV7-2 | CASSPSTSFTGELFF | TGTGCCAGCAGCCCTTCGACTAGCTTCACCGGGGAGCTGTTTTTT
NA | NA | TRBJ2-1 | TRBV6-2/TRBV6-3 | CASSYLGRAGEQFF | TGTGCCAGCAGTTACCTCGGAAGGGCGGGTGAGCAGTTCTTC
NA | once | TRBJ2-7 | TRBV3-1/TRBV3-2 | CASSPPGLPWEQYF | TGTGCCAGCAGCCCTCCGGGACTTCCCTGGGAGCAGTACTTC
TRBD1 | NA | TRBJ1-1 | TRBV9 | CASSAAGQARAFF | TGTGCCAGCAGCGCGGCTGGACAGGCGAGAGCTTTCTTT
TRBD2 | once | TRBJ2-1 | TRBV5-1 | CASSPRTSGSYNEQFF | TGCGCCAGCAGCCCGCGGACTAGCGGCTCCTACAATGAGCAGTTCTTC
NA | NA | TRBJ1-2 | TRBV7-2 | CASSSPGRGDGYTF | TGTGCCAGCAGCTCCCCGGGGAGGGGGGATGGCTACACCTTC
TRBD1 | once | TRBJ2-7 | TRBV19 | CASSIVGGISYEQYF | TGTGCCAGTAGTATAGTAGGGGGCATATCCTACGAGCAGTACTTC
NA | once | TRBJ1-5 | TRBV6-2/TRBV6-3 | CASTPNRETGNSNQPQHF | TGTGCCAGCACCCCTAATCGGGAGACTGGAAATAGCAATCAGCCCCAGCATTTT
TRBD1 | NA | TRBJ1-2 | TRBV11-2 | CASSNGQGVGYTF | TGTGCCAGCAGCAATGGACAGGGTGTCGGCTACACCTTC
TRBD2 | NA | TRBJ2-6 | TRBV9 | CASSALPGGRGSGANVLTF | TGTGCCAGCAGCGCCCTCCCGGGGGGGAGAGGCTCTGGGGCCAACGTCCTGACTTTC
TRBD1 | NA | TRBJ2-7 | TRBV29-1 | CSVASPGQGAPEIVF | TGCAGCGTCGCGAGCCCGGGACAGGGGGCCCCCGAAATAGTTTTC
NA | NA | TRBJ2-7 | TRBV28 | CASSLLTRRSYEQYF | TGTGCCAGCAGTCTCCTGACTCGCCGATCCTACGAGCAGTACTTC
NA | NA | TRBJ1-2 | TRBV4-3 | CASSQDWQGTYGYTF | TGCGCCAGCAGCCAAGATTGGCAGGGAACTTATGGCTACACCTTC
TRBD2 | NA | TRBJ2-3 | TRBV2 | CASSEEASGIDTQYF | TGTGCCAGCAGTGAAGAGGCTAGCGGGATAGATACGCAGTATTTT
NA | NA | TRBJ1-1 | TRBV19 | CASIPGELVEAFF | TGTGCCAGTATTCCAGGGGAGCTGGTAGAAGCTTTCTTT
TRBD1 | NA | TRBJ1-1 | TRBV30 | CAWSYGTGGTEAFF | TGTGCCTGGAGTTACGGGACAGGGGGCACTGAAGCTTTCTTT
TRBD1 | NA | TRBJ1-3 | TRBV9 | CASTKDRAGNTIYF | TGTGCCAGCACAAAGGACAGGGCTGGAAACACCATATATTTT
TRBD1 | NA | TRBJ1-2 | TRBV10-2 | CASQGQGDYGYTF | TGCGCCAGCCAGGGACAGGGGGACTATGGCTACACCTTC
TRBD1 | NA | TRBJ1-2 | TRBV6-2/TRBV6-3 | CASSYPVPGQGLGDGYTF | TGTGCCAGCAGTTACCCCGTCCCGGGACAGGGGTTGGGTGACGGCTACACCTTC
NA | NA | TRBJ2-7 | TRBV27 | CASSWRVGTYEQYF | TGTGCCAGCAGTTGGCGGGTGGGAACCTACGAGCAGTACTTC
TRBD1 | NA | TRBJ2-6 | TRBV2 | CASSGTGGSGANVLTF | TGTGCCAGCAGTGGAACAGGGGGCTCTGGGGCCAACGTCCTGACTTTC
TRBD1 | NA | TRBJ1-3 | TRBV7-2 | CASSPSTGVGNTIYF | TGTGCCAGCAGCCCATCCACAGGGGTAGGAAACACCATATATTTT
NA | NA | TRBJ1-1 | TRBV6-5 | CASSYSGSMNTEAFF | TGTGCCAGCAGTTACTCGGGGAGCATGAACACTGAAGCTTTCTTT
TRBD1 | once | TRBJ1-1 | TRBV6-5 | CASRDRGRFGTEAFF | TGTGCCAGCAGGGACAGGGGGCGTTTTGGCACTGAAGCTTTCTTT
NA | NA | TRBJ2-5 | TRBV7-8 | CASSPGLKETQYF | TGTGCCAGCAGCCCGGGACTGAAAGAGACCCAGTACTTC